The entry below gives a single T cell receptor beta chain sequence along with its context. Its antigen is undetermined. Germline-derived CDR1 and CDR2 are MNHEY and SVGAGI. V lost 6 bases and J lost 7; bases outside the gene matches: 14. The CDR3 is 15 residues long. The sample originates from a study of shared clonotypes between healthy human individuals. The data were produced by immunoSEQ multiplex PCR, yet TCRdb's version contains in-frame clones alone and is incomplete. Found here are about 2.3 million clones, just under 95% of them singletons; the top ten hold 0.37%. Study outcomes and limitations: The generation probabilities recorded for non-shared clonotypes fell below those of clonotypes shared by all four donors.

The chain couples TRBV6-5 to TRBJ1-2; 7 bases agree with TRBD1. This receptor was obtained from a young man in good health. Some clones in this sample may be carry-over from other donors' samples. The material sequenced was naive CD4+ T cells from PBMCs. As to subset: CD45RA+ positively selected. The CDR3 DNA is TGTGCCAGCAGAATAAGGGGGGGGGCAGGGGGTGGCTACACCTTC. This gives the protein CASRIRGGAGGGYTF.